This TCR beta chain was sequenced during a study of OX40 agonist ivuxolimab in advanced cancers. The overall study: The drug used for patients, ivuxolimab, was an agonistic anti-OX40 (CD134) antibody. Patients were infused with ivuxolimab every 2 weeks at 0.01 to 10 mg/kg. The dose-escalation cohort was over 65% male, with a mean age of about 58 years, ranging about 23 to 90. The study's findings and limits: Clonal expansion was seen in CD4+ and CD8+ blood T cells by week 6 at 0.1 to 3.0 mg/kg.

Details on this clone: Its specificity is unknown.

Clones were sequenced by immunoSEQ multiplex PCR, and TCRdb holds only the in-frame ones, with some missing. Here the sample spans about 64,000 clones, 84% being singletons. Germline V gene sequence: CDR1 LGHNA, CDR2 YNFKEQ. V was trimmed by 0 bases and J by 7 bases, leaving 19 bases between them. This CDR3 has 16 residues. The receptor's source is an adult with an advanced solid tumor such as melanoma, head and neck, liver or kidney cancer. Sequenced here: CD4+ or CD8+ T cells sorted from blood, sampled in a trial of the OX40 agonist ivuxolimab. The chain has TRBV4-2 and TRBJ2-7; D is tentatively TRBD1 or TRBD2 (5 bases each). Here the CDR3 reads CASSQDLQGVLGEQYF. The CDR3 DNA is TGTGCCAGCAGCCAAGACCTTCAGGGAGTATTGGGTGAGCAGTACTTC.